A single T cell receptor beta chain is shown here with its context. These data come from a study of blood T cell repertoires in COVID-19. For the study at large: Samples of COVID-19 (acute and convalescent) were obtained from the United States, Italy and Spain. Nucleic acid was either cDNA or gDNA, and it came from T cells, B-cell-depleted T cells, or PBMCs.

Original processing methods: Researchers report that nucleated cell counts were estimated from reference gene primer amplification. Clones were read by immunoSEQ multiplex PCR, and TCRdb kept only the in-frame ones, dropping some. The V and J calls and the clone size are those of that table, but D and trimming were determined from the DNA. This sample yields under 300,000 clones, of which roughly 86% are seen a single time; less than 4% belongs to the top ten. This CDR3 has 13 amino acids. The germline V gene has CDR1 SGHTA and CDR2 FQGTGA. Losses at the gene ends were 9 bases for V and 5 bases for J; bases not matched to a gene: 8.

What was sequenced was peripheral blood. The chain employs TRBV7-3 and TRBJ2-3; TRBD2 agrees at 7 bases. The clonotype comes from a man between 18 and 35 years old with active or convalescent COVID-19. The CDR3 loop is CASATSFVDTQYF. The CDR3 DNA sequence: TGTGCCAGTGCGACTAGCTTTGTAGATACGCAGTATTTT.